Reported below is one TCR beta chain. What it binds is unknown. Treatment given: roughly 19 received Ad26.COV2.S at low or high dose, single or two shots; roughly five received placebo; per-sample allocation not given. Samples were taken on day 63 after the first vaccine or placebo injection. This record belongs to a study of Ad26.COV2.S vaccination and SARS-CoV-2 variants. Notes on the study in general: Those who received the vaccine showed greater spike-specific TCR breadth than those given placebo. TCR breadth and depth analyses may have underestimated total T cell responses.

Libraries were prepared by immunoSEQ multiplex PCR; TCRdb keeps only in-frame clonotypes and omits some of them. The sample has roughly 350,000 clones; about 85% are singletons. This clonotype was sampled from a person between 18 and 59 years old who received the Ad26.COV2.S COVID-19 vaccine or a placebo. Here the sequenced sample was peripheral blood, taken in a trial of Ad26.COV2.S vaccine versus placebo.

This CDR3 is CAWTPIGTGVSGNTIYF. CDR3 nucleotide sequence: TGTGCCTGGACCCCAATAGGGACAGGGGTCTCTGGAAACACCATATATTTT. V is TRBV30 and J is TRBJ1-3; 10 nucleotides agree with TRBD1. From germline, CDR1 is GTSNPN and CDR2 SVGIG (reference sequence). CDR3 length: 17 amino acids. V trimming: 4 bases; J trimming: 0 bases; junction bases outside the gene matches: 9.